This TCR beta chain was sequenced during a study of early T cells in non-severe SARS-CoV-2 infection. Each single cDNA molecule received a unique molecular identifier. One entry per CDR3 protein, called by TCRdb with MiXCR from the 5' RACE reads. The sample contains around 61,000 distinct CDR3 sequences, about 14% of which appear only once. This clonotype was picked up a small number of times. Trimming removed 6 bases from V and 6 bases from J; junction bases left unmatched: 3. This CDR3 has 13 residues. The specimen was whole blood, collected at baseline. The chain links TRBV12-3 or TRBV12-4 to TRBJ1-1; TRBD1 aligns across 11 bases. The source of this sequence is an adult who was a healthcare worker with PCR-confirmed SARS-CoV-2 infection or an uninfected control (not recorded which). The CDR3 is CASSRGQGAEAFF. The DNA of the CDR3 is TGTGCCAGCAGCAGGGGACAGGGGGCTGAAGCTTTCTTT.